The source of this T cell receptor (beta chain) is a study of CD4+ T cells in melanoma. Study conclusions and caveats: CD8+ T cell, macrophage and B cell function reportedly correlated with neoantigen-specific CD4+ T cells. In melanoma, neoantigen-specific CD4+ T cells reportedly differed in differentiation state.

About this clone: Antigen unknown. At the DNA level, this CDR3 is encoded by other sequences in the same sample as well.

Per the germline V gene, CDR1 is SGDLS and CDR2 is YYNGEE. This CDR3 contains 13 residues. V was clipped by 0 bases and J by 3 bases, with 7 bases between them. Profiling relied on immunoSEQ multiplex PCR, and the TCRdb table lists in-frame clones only, not all of them. The repertoire holds about 55,000 clones, with roughly three quarters as singletons. This TCR was sampled from a human donor with melanoma. The specimen was tumor tissue. This chain uses TRBV9 with TRBJ2-7; the D is unclear. The CDR3 DNA sequence: TGTGCCAGCAGCGTAGAGGGCAGCTACGAGCAGTACTTC. The encoded protein is CASSVEGSYEQYF.